This T cell receptor beta chain was recorded in a study of Graves' ophthalmopathy and Graves' hyperthyroidism. Transcripts of RNA were the source for amplifying TCR beta CDR3 regions. RT-PCR in the first round used HTBI primers; a second-round multiplex PCR followed. TCRdb used MiXCR to reprocess the multiplex PCR reads, holding one entry per CDR3 protein. The sample contains about 180,000 distinct CDR3 sequences, roughly two fifths of which appear only once. This clonotype appeared many times. CDR3 length: 14 residues. The germline CDR1 and CDR2 sequences are SEHNR and FQNEAQ (reference sequence). V was shortened by 7 bases and J by 1 base, with 13 bases between the two germline ends.

The chain links TRBV7-9 to TRBJ2-5; unclear D gene. The TCR originated in a woman aged 40-49 years with Graves' ophthalmopathy. The specimen was peripheral blood. The CDR3 sequence: CASNIDRVQETQYF. The CDR3 DNA reads TGTGCCAGCAACATAGACCGAGTCCAAGAGACCCAGTACTTC.